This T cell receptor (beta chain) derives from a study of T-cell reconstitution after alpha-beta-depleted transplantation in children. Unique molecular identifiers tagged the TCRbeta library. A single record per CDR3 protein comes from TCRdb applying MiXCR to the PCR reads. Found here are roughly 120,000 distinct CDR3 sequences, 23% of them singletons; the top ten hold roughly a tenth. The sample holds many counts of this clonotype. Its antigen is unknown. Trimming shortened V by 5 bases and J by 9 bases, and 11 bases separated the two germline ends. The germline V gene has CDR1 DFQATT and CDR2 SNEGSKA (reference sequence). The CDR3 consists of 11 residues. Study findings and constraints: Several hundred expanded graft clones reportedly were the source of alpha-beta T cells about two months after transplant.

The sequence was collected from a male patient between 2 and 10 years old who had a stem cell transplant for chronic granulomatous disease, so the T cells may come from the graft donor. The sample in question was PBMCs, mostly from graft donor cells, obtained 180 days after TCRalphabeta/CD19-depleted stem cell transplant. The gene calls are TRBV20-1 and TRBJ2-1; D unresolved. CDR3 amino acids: CSAGWLSEQFF. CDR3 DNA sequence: TGCAGTGCTGGGTGGTTATCTGAGCAGTTCTTC.